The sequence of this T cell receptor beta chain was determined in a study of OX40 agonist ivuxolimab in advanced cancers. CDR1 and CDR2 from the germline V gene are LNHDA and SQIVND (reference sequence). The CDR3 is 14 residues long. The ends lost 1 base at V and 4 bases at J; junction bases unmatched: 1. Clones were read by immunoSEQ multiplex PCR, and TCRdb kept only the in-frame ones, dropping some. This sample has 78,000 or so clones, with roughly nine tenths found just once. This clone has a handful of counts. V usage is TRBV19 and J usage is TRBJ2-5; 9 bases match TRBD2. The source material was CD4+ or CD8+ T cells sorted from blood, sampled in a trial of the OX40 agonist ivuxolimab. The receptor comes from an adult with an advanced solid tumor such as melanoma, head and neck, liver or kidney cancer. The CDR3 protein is CASSIGLAVETQYF. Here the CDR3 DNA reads TGTGCCAGTAGTATAGGACTAGCGGTAGAGACCCAGTACTTC. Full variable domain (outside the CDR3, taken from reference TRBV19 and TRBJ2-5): DGGITQSPKYLFRKEGQNVTLSCEQNLNHDAMYWYRQDPGQGLRLIYYSQIVNDFQKGDIAEGYSVSREKKESFPLTVTSAQKNPTAFYLCASSIGLAVETQYFGPGTRLLVL.